What follows describes a single TCR beta chain. This entry comes from a study of T cells in Graves' hyperthyroidism and ophthalmopathy. Orbital computed tomography and thyroid ultrasound, together with serum TRAb and thyroxine and clinical symptoms, were used for diagnoses. The TCR beta CDR3 regions underwent amplification using RNA transcripts as the source. The TCR CDR3 first-round RT-PCR relied on the HTBI primer set. MiXCR, run by TCRdb on the multiplex PCR reads, gives a single entry per CDR3 protein. Here the sample spans fewer than 600,000 distinct CDR3 sequences, 11% to 15% being singletons. V shed 7 bases and J shed 3 bases, with 13 bases lying between them. Germline CDR1 LNHDA, CDR2 SQIVND (reference sequence). CDR3 length: 14 residues.

The chain carries TRBV19 and TRBJ1-5; D uncertain. Sequencing was carried out using blood. This sequence was found in a woman aged 40 to 49 with Graves' hyperthyroidism. CDR3 in amino acids: CASTEAQLNQPQHF. The CDR3 DNA sequence: TGTGCCAGTACTGAGGCACAGCTCAATCAGCCCCAGCATTTT.